One sample yielded the 27 T cell receptor beta chains listed below, sequenced in a study of T-cell reconstitution after alpha-beta-depleted transplantation in children. TCRbeta library construction was performed incorporating unique molecular identifiers. Each CDR3 protein is one row after TCRdb ran MiXCR on the PCR reads. The sample shows 610,000 or so distinct CDR3 sequences, 25% to 30% of them seen only once. This specimen was PBMCs, taken before TCRalphabeta/CD19-depleted stem cell transplant. The receptors come from a boy under two years old with Wiskott-Aldrich syndrome, due to receive a stem cell transplant.

The V and J genes are TRBV5-5 and TRBJ2-5; TRBD2 matches at 10 bases. This CDR3 is 17 amino acids long. Germline trimming cut 1 base from V and 0 bases from J; bases unmatched to any gene: 6. Germline V gives CDR1 SGHKS, CDR2 YYEKEE (reference sequence). CDR3 sequence (DNA): TGTGCCAGCAGCTTGTCTTGGCTAGCGGGAGACCAAGAGACCCAGTACTTC. Protein product: CASSLSWLAGDQETQYF.

The chain couples TRBV28 to TRBJ1-1; D gene unclear. The V and J ends lost 7 bases and 1 base respectively, with 7 bases between them. Germline lookup yields CDR1 MDHEN and CDR2 SYDVKM. The CDR3 loop spans 12 amino acids. The CDR3 region has the DNA TGTGCCAGCAAGACGGAGAACACTGAAGCTTTCTTT. This gives the protein CASKTENTEAFF.

This clonotype has more than one count but fewer than ten. The chain recombines TRBV7-6 with TRBJ2-7, with a possible D match to TRBD2 (5 bases). The CDR3 has 14 amino acids. The V gene's germline CDR1 is SGHVS and CDR2 FNYEAQ. Trimming took 4 bases from V and 4 from J, leaving 14 bases between them. CDR3 protein: CASSSTAEEYEQYF. The CDR3 DNA reads as TGTGCCAGCAGCTCTACAGCGGAGGAATACGAGCAGTACTTC.

This clonotype has more than one count but fewer than ten. This chain uses TRBV4-2 with TRBJ2-3; D is unresolved. The CDR3 runs to 15 residues. Germline V gives CDR1 LGHNA, CDR2 YNFKEQ. The ends were cut back, 0 bases at V and 4 bases at J, with 11 bases in the middle. The CDR3 sequence: CASSQDGVGPDTQYF. CDR3 nucleotides: TGTGCCAGCAGCCAAGATGGGGTAGGGCCAGATACGCAGTATTTT.

This sequence joins TRBV7-2 and TRBJ2-1; D call uncertain. CDR1 and CDR2 (germline): SGHTA, FQGNSA. V gave up 3 bases and J gave up 6 bases, with 12 bases separating them. This CDR3 is 14 amino acids long. Written as DNA, the CDR3 is TGTGCCAGCAGCTTCTCGGCAACCCTCAATGAGCAGTTCTTC. This gives the protein CASSFSATLNEQFF.

This clonotype was counted only a few times. The chain is built from TRBV27 and TRBJ1-5; D is ambiguous. CDR3 length equals 14 residues. Germline V lookup: CDR1 MNHEY, CDR2 SMNVEV (reference sequence). Trimming took off 0 bases at V and 4 bases at J, with 7 bases between the two ends. CDR3 sequence: CASSLSMGNQPQHF. DNA of the CDR3: TGTGCCAGCAGTTTATCAATGGGAAATCAGCCCCAGCATTTT.

This clonotype was seen more than once but under ten times. The rearrangement joins TRBV20-1 to TRBJ2-3; no firm D call. The CDR3 loop spans 14 amino acids. V was cut by 3 bases and J by 2 bases, with 12 bases left in between. CDR1 and CDR2 from the germline V gene are DFQATT and SNEGSKA (reference sequence). The CDR3 nucleotides are TGCAGTGCTAGTAATACGTTTATCACAGATACGCAGTATTTT. Translating it yields CSASNTFITDTQYF.

This chain joins TRBV7-9 and TRBJ2-7, with 10 bases identical to TRBD2. Germline trimming cut 1 base from V and 3 bases from J; bases unmatched to any gene: 0. CDR3 length: 14 amino acids. CDR1 SEHNR and CDR2 FQNEAQ come from the germline V gene (reference sequence). Written as DNA, the CDR3 is TGTGCCAGCAGCTTAGAGCGGGAGGGCTACGAGCAGTACTTC. Translation gives CASSLEREGYEQYF.

Only a few counts were recorded for this clonotype. V gene TRBV7-2 combines with J gene TRBJ2-2, with no clear D. The CDR3 contains 14 residues. Germline CDR1 reads SGHTA; CDR2 reads FQGNSA. The germline V and J ends were trimmed by 5 bases and 4 bases, with 11 bases remaining between them. CDR3 DNA sequence: TGTGCCAGCAGCCCCCAGAGGCCCACCGGGGAGCTGTTTTTT. This sequence encodes CASSPQRPTGELFF.

This clonotype was detected a few times. This rearrangement joins TRBV29-1 to TRBJ2-3; D is perhaps TRBD2 (5 bases). Germline V gene lookup returns CDR1 SQVTM and CDR2 ANQGSEA. The CDR3 is 12 amino acids. Trimming removed 3 bases at V and 5 bases at J, with 9 bases between. CDR3 in DNA: TGCAGCGTTGATACCGCGGGAGATACGCAGTATTTT. Its translation is CSVDTAGDTQYF.

This clonotype occurred a few times. The V and J genes are TRBV7-2 and TRBJ2-7; D is perhaps TRBD2 (5 bases). Trimming cost V 3 bases and J 6 bases, with 12 bases left between them. CDR1 and CDR2 (germline): SGHTA, FQGNSA. The CDR3 covers 13 residues. The CDR3 reads CASSFVTGGEQYF. Written as DNA, the CDR3 is TGTGCCAGCAGCTTCGTGACCGGAGGCGAGCAGTACTTC.

The chain uses TRBV5-1 and TRBJ2-7; D is possibly TRBD1 (6 bases). V was trimmed by 2 bases and J by 3 bases, leaving 12 bases between them. CDR1 and CDR2 from the germline V gene are SGHRS and YFSETQ. The CDR3 has 14 amino acids. Here the CDR3 DNA reads TGCGCCAGCAGCTTCCGGGACACATACTACGAGCAGTACTTC. Translating gives CASSFRDTYYEQYF.

This clonotype occurred a few times. This chain joins TRBV20-1 and TRBJ2-2, with D perhaps TRBD2 (6 bases). V lost 6 bases to trimming and J lost 0 bases, with 14 bases between them. Per germline, CDR1 DFQATT and CDR2 SNEGSKA (reference sequence). The CDR3 consists of 15 residues. This CDR3 reads CSAGSGGTNTGELFF. The CDR3 coding sequence is TGCAGTGCAGGCTCCGGCGGGACGAACACCGGGGAGCTGTTTTTT.

The CDR3 sequence: CASSQELGGTDTQYF. CDR3 nucleotide sequence: TGTGCCAGCAGCCAAGAGTTAGGAGGCACAGATACGCAGTATTTT. V is TRBV3-1 and J is TRBJ2-3; D unclear. Looked up from germline, CDR1 is LGHDT and CDR2 is YNNKEL (reference sequence). V lost 0 bases and J 1 base, leaving 8 bases between the germline ends. The CDR3 has 15 residues.

The chain is built from TRBV18 and TRBJ2-1; the match to TRBD1 covers 8 bases. Germline V CDR1 and CDR2: KGHSH, LQKENI. Trimming cost V 3 bases and J 6 bases; bases outside gene matches: 10. CDR3 length equals 16 residues. As DNA, the CDR3 is TGTGCCAGCTCACCCCGGGACAGGCTATTCGGCAATGAGCAGTTCTTC. Translating it yields CASSPRDRLFGNEQFF.

The table lists this clonotype with a few counts. The chain employs TRBV9 and TRBJ2-2; 9 bases agree with TRBD2. V was pared by 3 bases and J by 6 bases, with 6 bases of the junction left unmatched. The CDR3 totals 15 residues. Germline CDR1 is SGDLS and CDR2 is YYNGEE. This chain's CDR3 is CASSDIAGAAGELFF. The CDR3 bases are TGTGCCAGCAGCGATATAGCGGGAGCCGCCGGGGAGCTGTTTTTT.

The gene calls are TRBV11-1 and TRBJ2-1; 14 bases match TRBD2. CDR1 is SGHAT and CDR2 is FQDESV in the germline V gene (reference sequence). CDR3 size: 19 residues. V lost 5 bases to trimming and J lost 0 bases; unmatched junction nucleotides: 9. The CDR3 reads CASSRLGLAGGHSYNEQFF. The CDR3 DNA reads TGTGCCAGCAGCCGCCTAGGACTAGCGGGAGGTCACTCCTACAATGAGCAGTTCTTC.

The chain recombines TRBV6-5 with TRBJ1-1, with TRBD1 identical over 8 bases. The length of the CDR3 is 15 residues. Per germline, CDR1 MNHEY and CDR2 SVGAGI. Losses at the gene ends were 4 bases for V and 6 bases for J; bases not matched to a gene: 10. The CDR3 here is CASSLPDRDKSEAFF. In nucleotides, the CDR3 is TGTGCCAGCAGTTTACCGGACAGGGACAAGTCTGAAGCTTTCTTT.

The CDR3 sequence is CASRGVGVSYEQYF. The CDR3 bases are TGTGCCAGCAGGGGGGTGGGGGTTTCCTACGAGCAGTACTTC. This chain uses TRBV27 with TRBJ2-7; tentatively, D is TRBD1 or TRBD2 (5 bases each). CDR1 and CDR2 (germline): MNHEY, SMNVEV (reference sequence). Trimming cost V 6 bases and J 1 base, with 13 bases left between them. The CDR3 sequence is 14 residues long.

The V and J genes are TRBV20-1 and TRBJ2-3, with D possibly TRBD2 on 5 matching bases. V lost 1 base and J lost 4, with 9 bases in between. The CDR3 length is 13 residues. CDR1 is DFQATT, CDR2 SNEGSKA, per germline (reference sequence). CDR3 coding DNA: TGCAGTGCTAGAGGGTGGGGAGCAGATACGCAGTATTTT. Translated, it gives CSARGWGADTQYF.

V usage is TRBV2 and J usage is TRBJ2-2; the D is unclear. CDR1 is SNHLY, CDR2 FYNNEI, per germline. CDR3 length equals 14 residues. Between the trimmed V and J ends, which lost 2 bases and 4 bases, there was a span of 8 bases. In DNA, the CDR3 is TGTGCCAGCAGTGAAAGGCGGACCACCGGGGAGCTGTTTTTT. The encoded protein is CASSERRTTGELFF.

The V gene is TRBV6-1, the J gene TRBJ2-3; the D gene is possibly TRBD1 (6 bases). The germline V gene encodes CDR1 MNHNS and CDR2 SASEGT. The length of the CDR3 is 13 residues. Trimming stripped 6 bases from V and 5 bases from J, with 12 bases between. CDR3: CASREQGKDTQYF. The CDR3 bases are TGTGCCAGCAGGGAACAGGGAAAAGATACGCAGTATTTT.

This clonotype has a handful of counts. The genes are TRBV20-1 and TRBJ1-2; possibly TRBD1 for D (5 bases). Deletions cut 3 bases from V and 13 bases from J, with 21 bases between. This CDR3 is 13 amino acids long. The germline gives CDR1 DFQATT, CDR2 SNEGSKA (reference sequence). Here the CDR3 reads CSARRGGRGDLTF. In DNA form, the CDR3 reads TGCAGTGCTAGGCGGGGAGGTCGAGGGGATCTCACCTTC.

This clonotype showed up just a few times. The chain is built from TRBV4-1 and TRBJ1-2; maybe TRBD1 (5 bases). CDR1 is MGHRA, CDR2 YSYEKL, per germline. V was cut by 5 bases and J by 0 bases, with 10 bases left in between. The CDR3 consists of 14 residues. This chain's CDR3 is CASSLGPTNYGYTF. For the CDR3, the DNA is TGCGCCAGCAGCTTGGGACCCACTAACTATGGCTACACCTTC.

The table lists this clonotype with a few counts. The chain links TRBV7-2 to TRBJ1-2; no clear D. The germline V gene encodes CDR1 SGHTA and CDR2 FQGNSA. Trimming left V 3 bases short and J 4 bases short, with 18 bases between. This CDR3 is 16 amino acids long. CDR3 sequence (DNA): TGTGCCAGCAGCTTGGGCCGGGTCCGGGATATCTATGGCTACACCTTC. Its protein is CASSLGRVRDIYGYTF.

The chain carries TRBV6-1 and TRBJ2-7; 13 bases map to TRBD2. The CDR3 contains 17 residues. V lost 5 bases, J lost 2 bases, and 9 bases stayed unmatched. Looked up from germline, CDR1 is MNHNS and CDR2 is SASEGT. CDR3 loop: CASSRGLAGLSTYEQYF. The CDR3 DNA follows: TGTGCCAGCAGTAGGGGACTAGCGGGACTCTCGACCTACGAGCAGTACTTC.

Only a few counts were recorded for this clonotype. The chain combines TRBV5-6 with TRBJ2-1; 9 positions agree with TRBD2. Germline loops: CDR1 SGHDT, CDR2 YYEEEE. J lost 5 bases, V lost 0 bases, and 3 bases had no gene match. The CDR3 runs to 15 residues. CDR3 sequence reads: CASSLAASGDNEQFF. The CDR3 DNA is TGTGCCAGCAGCTTGGCGGCTAGCGGGGACAATGAGCAGTTCTTC.